Listed below are T cell receptor beta chains from one sample, sequenced in a study of blood T cell repertoires in COVID-19. The table came from immunoSEQ multiplex PCR; TCRdb's copy has only in-frame clones and leaves some out. The sample gives approximately 150,000 clones, 65% to 85% of which show up once; under 13% is in the top ten. Sequenced material: peripheral blood. These receptors originate from a man in his sixties or seventies with active or convalescent COVID-19. CDR3s include the opening cysteine and the closing phenylalanine or tryptophan. The order of the fields is CDR3 DNA, CDR3 protein, clone size, J gene, D gene, V gene. D genes are given only for firm matches. Clone size is not always given. Where it is, it says once, few, many or a class for expanded clones.

CDR3 DNA: TGTGCCAGCAGCTTAGGACAGGGGGATACGCAGTATTTT
CDR3 protein: CASSLGQGDTQYF
clone size: NA
J gene: TRBJ2-3
D gene: TRBD1
V gene: TRBV11-3

CDR3 DNA: TGTGCCAGCAGTCTGACTGGTCCAGATACGCAGTATTTT
CDR3 protein: CASSLTGPDTQYF
clone size: NA
J gene: TRBJ2-3
D gene: NA
V gene: TRBV27

CDR3 DNA: TGTGCCACCAGTGATTTGCGAGGGACTCAGCATTTT
CDR3 protein: CATSDLRGTQHF
clone size: NA
J gene: TRBJ1-5
D gene: NA
V gene: TRBV24-1

CDR3 DNA: TGTGCCAGCAGTTACAACACAGGGGGCCAAGATGAGCAGTTCTTC
CDR3 protein: CASSYNTGGQDEQFF
clone size: NA
J gene: TRBJ2-1
D gene: TRBD1
V gene: TRBV28

CDR3 DNA: TGTGCCAGCAGTGACTCAGGCGGGGGCGACTATGGCTACACCTTC
CDR3 protein: CASSDSGGGDYGYTF
clone size: once
J gene: TRBJ1-2
D gene: NA
V gene: TRBV6-4

CDR3 DNA: TGTGCCATCAGCGGGGGTCAATTCTCCTACGAGCAGTACTTC
CDR3 protein: CAISGGQFSYEQYF
clone size: NA
J gene: TRBJ2-7
D gene: NA
V gene: TRBV10-3

CDR3 DNA: TGTGCCAGCTCACCTAGGACAGGACGGGAAGAGACCCAGTACTTC
CDR3 protein: CASSPRTGREETQYF
clone size: NA
J gene: TRBJ2-5
D gene: TRBD1
V gene: TRBV18

CDR3 DNA: TGCGCCAGCAGCTTGATCGGCCAAGAGACCCAGTACTTC
CDR3 protein: CASSLIGQETQYF
clone size: NA
J gene: TRBJ2-5
D gene: NA
V gene: TRBV5-1

CDR3 DNA: TGCAGCGTTCTACCGAGAACTGGAAACACCATATATTTT
CDR3 protein: CSVLPRTGNTIYF
clone size: NA
J gene: TRBJ1-3
D gene: NA
V gene: TRBV29-1

CDR3 DNA: TGTGCCAGCAGCCCTCCAACGGGGGGGCTCAACACTGAAGCTTTCTTT
CDR3 protein: CASSPPTGGLNTEAFF
clone size: NA
J gene: TRBJ1-1
D gene: NA
V gene: TRBV7-2

CDR3 DNA: TGTGCCTGGAGCTTACAGGGGGCTGGTGGGCAGTACTTC
CDR3 protein: CAWSLQGAGGQYF
clone size: NA
J gene: TRBJ2-7
D gene: TRBD1
V gene: TRBV30

CDR3 DNA: TGTGCCAGCAGTTCCCGACAGGGCTTAGCTTTCTTT
CDR3 protein: CASSSRQGLAFF
clone size: NA
J gene: TRBJ1-1
D gene: TRBD1
V gene: TRBV27

CDR3 DNA: TGTGCCAGCAGCTTCCGCGACAGGGTGGGCACCGGGGAGCTGTTTTTT
CDR3 protein: CASSFRDRVGTGELFF
clone size: NA
J gene: TRBJ2-2
D gene: TRBD1
V gene: TRBV7-8

CDR3 DNA: TGCGCCAGCAGCTCTGGGCAGAAGTTTTACGAGCAGTACTTC
CDR3 protein: CASSSGQKFYEQYF
clone size: NA
J gene: TRBJ2-7
D gene: NA
V gene: TRBV5-1

CDR3 DNA: TGTGCCAGCAGCCGGGACAGGGACACCGGGGAGCTGTTTTTT
CDR3 protein: CASSRDRDTGELFF
clone size: NA
J gene: TRBJ2-2
D gene: TRBD1
V gene: TRBV7-9

CDR3 DNA: TGTGCCAGCTCATCCGGGGGGCCAGGGAATCAGCCCCAGCATTTT
CDR3 protein: CASSSGGPGNQPQHF
clone size: NA
J gene: TRBJ1-5
D gene: NA
V gene: TRBV18

CDR3 DNA: TGCAGCGTTGAGGTAGGGGCGATAAATCAGCCCCAGCATTTT
CDR3 protein: CSVEVGAINQPQHF
clone size: NA
J gene: TRBJ1-5
D gene: NA
V gene: TRBV29-1

CDR3 DNA: TGTGCCAGCTCACCACAGGGGAATTCCTATAATTCACCCCTCCACTTT
CDR3 protein: CASSPQGNSYNSPLHF
clone size: NA
J gene: TRBJ1-6
D gene: NA
V gene: TRBV18

CDR3 DNA: TGTGCCACCAGCGAGGAAAACGGGAGCAGGAACACTGAAGCTTTCTTT
CDR3 protein: CATSEENGSRNTEAFF
clone size: NA
J gene: TRBJ1-1
D gene: NA
V gene: TRBV15

CDR3 DNA: TGTGCCAGCTCACGCCCGGGACTAGCGGGGGAGACCCAGTACTTC
CDR3 protein: CASSRPGLAGETQYF
clone size: NA
J gene: TRBJ2-5
D gene: TRBD2
V gene: TRBV18

CDR3 DNA: TGTGCCAGCAGTGAAGCCTCCGGGACTAGAGGGTACTTC
CDR3 protein: CASSEASGTRGYF
clone size: NA
J gene: TRBJ2-7
D gene: TRBD2
V gene: TRBV2

CDR3 DNA: TGTGCCTGTTTTAAGAGACAGGGGATTTCCACTGAAGCTTTCTTT
CDR3 protein: CACFKRQGISTEAFF
clone size: NA
J gene: TRBJ1-1
D gene: TRBD1
V gene: TRBV30

CDR3 DNA: TGTGCCAGCACCTCGACAGGGAGCTCCTACGAGCAGTACTTC
CDR3 protein: CASTSTGSSYEQYF
clone size: NA
J gene: TRBJ2-7
D gene: TRBD1
V gene: TRBV9

CDR3 DNA: TGTGCCAGCAGTGAAACCGGGAACACTGAAGCTTTCTTT
CDR3 protein: CASSETGNTEAFF
clone size: once
J gene: TRBJ1-1
D gene: NA
V gene: TRBV2

CDR3 DNA: TGTGCCAGCGCAGAGGAATACTACAATGAGCAGTTCTTC
CDR3 protein: CASAEEYYNEQFF
clone size: NA
J gene: TRBJ2-1
D gene: NA
V gene: TRBV2

CDR3 DNA: TGCGCCAGCAGCTTGGCAGGCAGCATAATGGACAGTGAGCAGTTCTTC
CDR3 protein: CASSLAGSIMDSEQFF
clone size: NA
J gene: TRBJ2-1
D gene: NA
V gene: TRBV5-1

CDR3 DNA: TGTGCCAGCAGCTTGACAGCGGCTGGGGAGACCCAGTACTTC
CDR3 protein: CASSLTAAGETQYF
clone size: NA
J gene: TRBJ2-5
D gene: NA
V gene: TRBV5-4

CDR3 DNA: TGTGCCAGCAGCGGGGGACTGAATGGCTACACCTTC
CDR3 protein: CASSGGLNGYTF
clone size: NA
J gene: TRBJ1-2
D gene: NA
V gene: TRBV9

CDR3 DNA: TGTGCCAGTAGCTCTCATGGGGTCGGACAGTACTATGGCTACACCTTC
CDR3 protein: CASSSHGVGQYYGYTF
clone size: NA
J gene: TRBJ1-2
D gene: NA
V gene: TRBV19

CDR3 DNA: TGTGCCAGCTCACCACCGGCAGGGGCGAACTACAATGAGCAGTTCTTC
CDR3 protein: CASSPPAGANYNEQFF
clone size: NA
J gene: TRBJ2-1
D gene: NA
V gene: TRBV18

CDR3 DNA: TGTGCCAGTAAAACGACAGGGGGCGAAGAGGGCTACACCTTC
CDR3 protein: CASKTTGGEEGYTF
clone size: NA
J gene: TRBJ1-2
D gene: TRBD1
V gene: TRBV19

CDR3 DNA: TGTGCCAGCAATTTAGGGCCAGGGGACACTGAAGCTTTCTTT
CDR3 protein: CASNLGPGDTEAFF
clone size: NA
J gene: TRBJ1-1
D gene: NA
V gene: TRBV6-5

CDR3 DNA: TGTGCCAGCTCACCACAAGGAAGAACGACGGGGGGCACAGATACGCAGTATTTT
CDR3 protein: CASSPQGRTTGGTDTQYF
clone size: NA
J gene: TRBJ2-3
D gene: NA
V gene: TRBV18

CDR3 DNA: TGCGCCAGCAGCCAAGATTATAGTGGGGCAGGGGGCAGGAGCTACACCTTC
CDR3 protein: CASSQDYSGAGGRSYTF
clone size: NA
J gene: TRBJ1-2
D gene: TRBD1
V gene: TRBV4-3

CDR3 DNA: TGTGCCAGCAGCCAAGGGAGTAGGGAGCAGTACTTC
CDR3 protein: CASSQGSREQYF
clone size: NA
J gene: TRBJ2-7
D gene: NA
V gene: TRBV14

CDR3 DNA: TGCAGCATAGCCTCTGGGGCCAACGTCCTGACTTTC
CDR3 protein: CSIASGANVLTF
clone size: once
J gene: TRBJ2-6
D gene: NA
V gene: TRBV29-1

CDR3 DNA: TGTGCCAGCTCACTCAATCTAGGACAGGGAGGCACTGAAGCTTTCTTT
CDR3 protein: CASSLNLGQGGTEAFF
clone size: NA
J gene: TRBJ1-1
D gene: TRBD1
V gene: TRBV18

CDR3 DNA: TGTGCCAGTAGTCGAGGGGGCATCGGGTCCTACGAGCAGTACTTC
CDR3 protein: CASSRGGIGSYEQYF
clone size: NA
J gene: TRBJ2-7
D gene: TRBD1
V gene: TRBV19

CDR3 DNA: TGTGCCACCAGCACAGGGGCCAGCTCGGACACAGATACGCAGTATTTT
CDR3 protein: CATSTGASSDTDTQYF
clone size: NA
J gene: TRBJ2-3
D gene: NA
V gene: TRBV15

CDR3 DNA: TGTGCCATCAGTGGTGGAACTAGCGGGAGCACAGATACGCAGTATTTT
CDR3 protein: CAISGGTSGSTDTQYF
clone size: NA
J gene: TRBJ2-3
D gene: TRBD2
V gene: TRBV10-3

CDR3 DNA: TGTGCCAGCAGTTTCTCTCTGGGACAGGGACGTCCACCTGGCACAGATACGCAGTATTTT
CDR3 protein: CASSFSLGQGRPPGTDTQYF
clone size: NA
J gene: TRBJ2-3
D gene: TRBD1
V gene: TRBV28